The 28 T cell receptor beta chains presented below share a single source sample, sequenced in a study of blood T cell repertoires in COVID-19. Generated by immunoSEQ multiplex PCR, the TCRdb table keeps only in-frame clones and is missing some. This sample has more than 300,000 clones, with around 80% found just once. Sequenced input: peripheral blood. These receptors all stem from a woman aged 45-65 years with acute or convalescent COVID-19.

With respect to this clone: Different DNA sequences within this sample yield the same CDR3. The chain recombines TRBV5-1 with TRBJ2-1, with TRBD2 matching 10 bases. This CDR3 is built from 15 residues. The J segment lost 9 bases and the V segment lost 2 bases, leaving 8 bases of the junction unmatched. The germline gives CDR1 SGHRS, CDR2 YFSETQ. For the CDR3, the DNA is TGCGCCAGCAGCTTAGGGACTAGCGAAGCCGGTGAGCAGTTCTTC. Protein product: CASSLGTSEAGEQFF.

V is TRBV11-3 and J is TRBJ1-5; maybe TRBD1 (5 bases). CDR1 SGHNT and CDR2 YENEEA come from the germline V gene. The CDR3 runs 15 residues. Trimming removed 5 bases from V and 2 bases from J, with 13 bases in between. CDR3 region: CASSLRGGGNQPQHF. DNA of the CDR3: TGTGCCAGCAGCCTCCGGGGGGGTGGCAATCAGCCCCAGCATTTT.

The chain couples TRBV6-2 or TRBV6-3 to TRBJ1-1; tentative D call: TRBD1 (6 bases). The V end lost 2 bases, the J end lost 11 bases, and 12 bases lay between the germline ends. The CDR3 has 12 residues. Germline V gene sequence: CDR1 MNHEY, CDR2 SVGEGT. CDR3: CASSYTGLGAFF. Written as DNA, the CDR3 is TGTGCCAGCAGTTACACAGGGTTGGGGGCTTTCTTT.

This chain uses TRBV19 with TRBJ2-7, with D perhaps TRBD1 (5 bases). From germline, CDR1 is LNHDA and CDR2 SQIVND (reference sequence). The CDR3 spans 13 residues. Trimming pared 3 bases from V and 9 bases from J, leaving 15 bases between. The CDR3 sequence is CASSMKWGGVQYF. CDR3 nucleotides: TGTGCCAGTAGTATGAAGTGGGGCGGCGTGCAGTACTTC.

This chain links TRBV18 with TRBJ2-7, with a tentative D call TRBD2 (5 bases). Trimming took off 5 bases at V and 7 bases at J, with 9 bases between the two ends. The CDR3 runs 11 residues. CDR1 is KGHSH and CDR2 is LQKENI in the germline V gene. DNA of the CDR3: TGTGCCAGCTCAGTAGAGCGGGAGCAGTACTTC. The encoded protein is CASSVEREQYF.

The chain is built from TRBV4-3 and TRBJ2-1, with TRBD1 matching 9 bases. The CDR3 has 15 amino acids. Per the germline V gene, CDR1 is LGHNA and CDR2 is YSLEER. Trimming cost V 3 bases and J 4 bases; bases outside gene matches: 4. CDR3 sequence reads: CASSHPGQGYNEQFF. CDR3 DNA: TGCGCCAGCAGCCACCCGGGACAGGGATACAATGAGCAGTTCTTC.

Remarks on this clone: The sample carries other DNA sequences with the same CDR3. The J gene is TRBJ1-5, the V gene TRBV5-1; no reliable D call. Germline CDR1 and CDR2: SGHRS and YFSETQ. The CDR3 runs 14 residues. V was trimmed by 2 bases and J by 7 bases, leaving 13 bases between them. DNA for the CDR3: TGCGCCAGCAGCTTCTTGGGAGGAGACCAGCCCCAGCATTTT. Amino acids: CASSFLGGDQPQHF.

V and J are TRBV24-1 and TRBJ1-3; TRBD1 agrees at 8 bases. This CDR3 has 15 residues. Germline V lookup: CDR1 KGHDR, CDR2 SFDVKD. V dropped 9 bases and J dropped 3; count of bases not matched to a gene: 9. CDR3 loop: CATPKTGGSGNTIYF. In DNA, the CDR3 is TGTGCCACCCCCAAAACAGGGGGGAGTGGAAACACCATATATTTT.

The CDR3 loop is CASSQGRNYGYTF. In nucleotides, the CDR3 is TGTGCCAGCAGTCAGGGGAGAAACTATGGCTACACCTTC. V gene TRBV6-1 combines with J gene TRBJ1-2, with a tentative D call TRBD1 (6 bases). This CDR3 region has 13 residues. V was pared by 5 bases and J by 2 bases, with 9 bases between. Per the germline V gene, CDR1 is MNHNS and CDR2 is SASEGT.

The V and J genes are TRBV10-2 and TRBJ2-5; unclear D gene. CDR1 and CDR2 (germline): WSHSY, SAAADI. The CDR3 covers 14 residues. The V and J ends lost 7 bases and 5 bases respectively, with 17 bases between them. The CDR3 DNA reads as TGCGCCAGCACTAGAGGCCGCCCTGGGGAGACCCAGTACTTC. Translated, it gives CASTRGRPGETQYF.

The rearrangement joins TRBV5-4 to TRBJ2-7; TRBD2 agrees at 12 bases. The CDR3 length is 16 residues. Germline V CDR1 and CDR2: SGHNT, YYREEE (reference sequence). After removal of 0 bases from V and 4 bases from J, the junction contained 5 bases not matched to a gene. The CDR3 protein is CASSLGLAGGGYEQYF. CDR3 coding DNA: TGTGCCAGCAGCTTGGGGCTAGCGGGAGGGGGGTACGAGCAGTACTTC.

The chain carries TRBV7-2 and TRBJ2-3; D might be TRBD2 (6 bases). The CDR3 totals 19 residues. Trimming stripped 5 bases from V and 4 bases from J, with 28 bases between. Germline CDR1 and CDR2: SGHTA and FQGNSA. The CDR3 bases are TGTGCCAGCAGCCACTGGGGGTCGAGCGGGCCGCCCCCCGCAGATACGCAGTATTTT. Translating it yields CASSHWGSSGPPPADTQYF. The full variable domain, with the rest looked up from reference TRBV7-2 and TRBJ2-3, is GAGVSQSPSNKVTEKGKDVELRCDPISGHTALYWYRQSLGQGLEFLIYFQGNSAPDKSGLPSDRFSAERTGGSVSTLTIQRTQQEDSAVYLCASSHWGSSGPPPADTQYFGPGTRLTVL.

This rearrangement joins TRBV9 to TRBJ1-3; D uncertain. Germline CDR1 is SGDLS and CDR2 is YYNGEE. CDR3 size: 16 residues. The germline V and J ends were trimmed by 4 bases and 4 bases, with 18 bases remaining between them. CDR3 nucleotide sequence: TGTGCCAGCAGCTCACAAGAGGGAGACGAGGGAAACACCATATATTTT. Translation: CASSSQEGDEGNTIYF.

The rearrangement links TRBV10-2 to TRBJ1-1; D may be TRBD1 (5 bases). This CDR3 spans 14 amino acids. With 5 bases removed from V and 0 bases from J, the gap between germline ends came to 10 bases. Germline V gives CDR1 WSHSY, CDR2 SAAADI. In nucleotides, the CDR3 is TGCGCCAGCAGTTACAGGAGCATGAACACTGAAGCTTTCTTT. Translating it yields CASSYRSMNTEAFF.

V gene TRBV4-3 combines with J gene TRBJ2-3; TRBD2 matches at 9 bases. The germline gives CDR1 LGHNA, CDR2 YSLEER. This CDR3 has 19 residues. V lost 0 bases, J lost 1 base, and 11 bases stayed unmatched. CDR3 protein: CASSQEGPSGVQGTDTQYF. The CDR3 DNA reads as TGCGCCAGCAGCCAAGAAGGGCCTAGCGGGGTCCAGGGCACAGATACGCAGTATTTT.

V usage is TRBV2 and J usage is TRBJ2-5; the match to TRBD2 covers 12 bases. With V trimmed by 7 bases and J by 4 bases, 4 bases remained unmatched. Germline V CDR1 and CDR2: SNHLY, FYNNEI. This CDR3 has 14 residues. CDR3 bases: TGTGCCAGCAATCGACTAGCGGGAGTAGAGACCCAGTACTTC. Amino acid sequence: CASNRLAGVETQYF. Full variable domain (outside the CDR3, taken from reference TRBV2 and TRBJ2-5): EPEVTQTPSHQVTQMGQEVILRCVPISNHLYFYWYRQILGQKVEFLVSFYNNEISEKSEIFDDQFSVERPDGSNFTLKIRSTKLEDSAMYFCASNRLAGVETQYFGPGTRLLVL.

The chain employs TRBV5-4 and TRBJ1-4, with 9 bases aligning to TRBD1. The trim removed 4 bases at V and 8 bases at J, leaving 12 bases unmatched. CDR3 length: 16 amino acids. Germline loops: CDR1 SGHNT, CDR2 YYREEE (reference sequence). The CDR3 loop is CASSRDRATMGEKLFF. The CDR3 DNA reads TGTGCCAGCAGCCGGGACAGGGCCACCATGGGAGAAAAACTGTTTTTT.

The J gene is TRBJ1-5, the V gene TRBV5-6, with TRBD1 identical over 7 bases. The CDR3 contains 16 residues. Germline loops: CDR1 SGHDT, CDR2 YYEEEE. The J segment lost 4 bases and the V segment lost 4 bases, leaving 11 bases of the junction unmatched. In nucleotides, the CDR3 is TGTGCCAGCAGCGACGGGGGGGACAGAATAAATCAGCCCCAGCATTTT. This gives the protein CASSDGGDRINQPQHF. The variable domain in full, with the rest retrieved from reference TRBV5-6 and TRBJ1-5, is DAGVTQSPTHLIKTRGQQVTLRCSPKSGHDTVSWYQQALGQGPQFIFQYYEEEERQRGNFPDRFSGHQFPNYSSELNVNALLLGDSALYLCASSDGGDRINQPQHFGDGTRLSIL.

This rearrangement joins TRBV15 to TRBJ2-1; 7 bases are a match to TRBD2. CDR3 length: 13 residues. Germline V gene data show CDR1 as LNHNV and CDR2 as YYDKDF (reference sequence). V trimming: 8 bases; J trimming: 4 bases; junction bases outside the gene matches: 5. The CDR3 is CATSGTKYNEQFF. CDR3 bases: TGTGCCACCTCCGGGACTAAATACAATGAGCAGTTCTTC. Looking up the rest from reference TRBV15 and TRBJ2-1 gives the full variable domain: DAMVIQNPRYQVTQFGKPVTLSCSQTLNHNVMYWYQQKSSQAPKLLFHYYDKDFNNEADTPDNFQSRRPNTSFCFLDIRSPGLGDTAMYLCATSGTKYNEQFFGPGTRLTVL.

This clone was observed once. This chain uses TRBV29-1 with TRBJ1-1; maybe TRBD1 (5 bases). The CDR3 runs 13 residues. Per germline, CDR1 SQVTM and CDR2 ANQGSEA. V was clipped by 6 bases and J by 2 bases, with 13 bases between them. CDR3 DNA sequence: TGCAGCGTGAGGGAGGGGAGAAACACTGAAGCTTTCTTT. Encoded protein: CSVREGRNTEAFF. The variable domain in full, completed from reference TRBV29-1 and TRBJ1-1, reads SAVISQKPSRDICQRGTSLTIQCQVDSQVTMMFWYRQQPGQSLTLIATANQGSEATYESGFVIDKFPISRPNLTFSTLTVSNMSPEDSSIYLCSVREGRNTEAFFGQGTRLTVV.

V is TRBV7-9 and J is TRBJ1-1; D is uncertain. The germline gives CDR1 SEHNR, CDR2 FQNEAQ (reference sequence). CDR3 length: 12 amino acids. Trimming stripped 3 bases from V and 3 bases from J, with 5 bases between. CDR3: CASSLRDTEAFF. The CDR3 region has the DNA TGTGCCAGCAGCTTGAGGGACACTGAAGCTTTCTTT.

The V call is TRBV18, the J call TRBJ1-2, with no clear D. The CDR3 contains 14 residues. Germline lookup yields CDR1 KGHSH and CDR2 LQKENI. V was trimmed by 3 bases and J by 4 bases, leaving 12 bases between them. The DNA for the CDR3 is TGTGCCAGCTCACCGATGAACTCGGGCTATGGCTACACCTTC. As protein: CASSPMNSGYGYTF.

This clone was observed once. V gene TRBV19 combines with J gene TRBJ2-4; possibly TRBD2 for D (7 bases). The CDR3 has 15 amino acids. V was shortened by 3 bases and J by 4 bases, with 13 bases between the two germline ends. Germline V gives CDR1 LNHDA, CDR2 SQIVND (reference sequence). CDR3 DNA: TGTGCCAGTAGTATGGGGGGGGCCCAGAAAAACATTCAGTACTTC. Translated, it gives CASSMGGAQKNIQYF.

The V gene is TRBV5-5, the J gene TRBJ2-7, with 10 bases that match TRBD1. Germline CDR1 reads SGHKS; CDR2 reads YYEKEE (reference sequence). CDR3 length equals 14 residues. V was clipped by 0 bases and J by 12 bases; unmatched bases: 9. CDR3 protein: CASSLEQGQGISYF. The CDR3 region has the DNA TGTGCCAGCAGCTTGGAGCAGGGACAGGGGATCTCGTACTTC.

The CDR3 loop is CASSLGTGGPQHF. DNA for the CDR3: TGTGCCAGCAGCTTGGGGACAGGGGGCCCCCAGCATTTT. This chain joins TRBV5-6 and TRBJ1-5, with 11 bases fitting TRBD1. V gave up 0 bases and J gave up 10 bases; unmatched junction bases: 0. The CDR3 is made up of 13 amino acids. The V gene's germline CDR1 is SGHDT and CDR2 YYEEEE.

The gene calls are TRBV2 and TRBJ2-3; D remains ambiguous. The CDR3 contains 12 residues. With 6 bases removed from V and 2 bases from J, the gap between germline ends came to 6 bases. Germline CDR1 is SNHLY and CDR2 is FYNNEI. Here the CDR3 reads CASRQYTDTQYF. CDR3 sequence (DNA): TGTGCCAGCAGACAGTACACAGATACGCAGTATTTT. The full variable domain, rest sourced from reference TRBV2 and TRBJ2-3, is EPEVTQTPSHQVTQMGQEVILRCVPISNHLYFYWYRQILGQKVEFLVSFYNNEISEKSEIFDDQFSVERPDGSNFTLKIRSTKLEDSAMYFCASRQYTDTQYFGPGTRLTVL.

V is TRBV4-2 and J is TRBJ2-7, with 7 bases aligning to TRBD2. V shed 4 bases and J 6 bases; nucleotides not matched to a gene: 18. The CDR3 loop spans 17 amino acids. CDR1 is LGHNA, CDR2 YNFKEQ, per germline. CDR3 sequence (DNA): TGTGCCAGCAGCCCATCAGCCGGGACTACCTCCCGAGGCGAGCAGTACGTC. Translated, it gives CASSPSAGTTSRGEQYV.

V and J are TRBV11-2 and TRBJ1-2, with D unclear. Germline CDR1 and CDR2: SGHAT and FQNNGV. Deletions cut 6 bases from V and 4 bases from J, with 15 bases between. This CDR3 has 14 amino acids. As DNA, the CDR3 is TGTGCCAGCAGTTTCGCTCGGGAGGGCTATGGCTACACCTTC. It codes for CASSFAREGYGYTF.